One sample yielded the 20 T cell receptor beta chains listed below, sequenced in a study of T cells in Graves' hyperthyroidism and ophthalmopathy. RNA transcripts yielded amplified TCR beta CDR3 regions. Researchers ran a first-round RT-PCR on the TCR CDR3 using the HTBI primer set. TCRdb reprocessed the multiplex PCR reads via MiXCR and lists one record per CDR3 protein. The profile shows approximately 330,000 distinct CDR3 sequences, roughly 23% of them singletons. The specimen was blood. Every receptor here comes from a woman aged 45 to 65 with Graves' hyperthyroidism.

This clonotype came up a few times. The chain joins TRBV25-1 to TRBJ1-4; D unclear. This CDR3 contains 13 residues. V dropped 8 bases and J dropped 10 bases, with 17 bases sitting between them. The germline V gene encodes CDR1 MGHDK and CDR2 SYGVNS. The CDR3 spells CASSTRRDGKLFF. As DNA, the CDR3 is TGTGCCAGCTCCACCCGCCGGGATGGAAAACTGTTTTTT.

J is TRBJ1-5 and V is TRBV28; a possible D gene is TRBD1 (6 bases). Germline CDR1 and CDR2: MDHEN and SYDVKM. The CDR3 loop spans 16 amino acids. V shed 4 bases and J shed 6 bases, with 19 bases lying between them. The CDR3 DNA reads as TGTGCCAGCAGTTCCTCACGGGACACGGCTTTTCAGCCCCAGCATTTT. As protein: CASSSSRDTAFQPQHF. The full variable domain, rest sourced from reference TRBV28 and TRBJ1-5, is DVKVTQSSRYLVKRTGEKVFLECVQDMDHENMFWYRQDPGLGLRLIYFSYDVKMKEKGDIPEGYSVSREKKERFSLILESASTNQTSMYLCASSSSRDTAFQPQHFGDGTRLSIL.

This clonotype was detected ten times or more. The chain uses TRBV2 and TRBJ1-2, with a possible D match to TRBD1 (5 bases). Germline CDR1 reads SNHLY; CDR2 reads FYNNEI. The CDR3 totals 12 residues. Trimming left V 7 bases short and J 7 bases short, with 13 bases between. CDR3 residues: CASKRTTGGYTF. The CDR3 DNA is TGTGCCAGCAAAAGGACAACTGGTGGCTACACCTTC.

J is TRBJ2-3 and V is TRBV20-1; the match to TRBD2 covers 9 bases. The J segment lost 6 bases and the V segment lost 0 bases, leaving 7 bases of the junction unmatched. The CDR3 is 15 residues long. Germline CDR1 is DFQATT and CDR2 is SNEGSKA (reference sequence). The CDR3 here is CSARDRLAGRDTQYF. CDR3 DNA sequence: TGCAGTGCTAGAGATAGGCTAGCGGGGAGGGATACGCAGTATTTT.

This clonotype has just a few counts. A much larger clone differs by one base, so this may be a read error. This chain uses TRBV7-7 with TRBJ1-1, with no clear D. This CDR3 region has 13 residues. CDR1 SSHAT and CDR2 FNYEAQ come from the germline V gene (reference sequence). The CDR3 spells CASSIDFGTEAFF. The CDR3 nucleotides read TGTGCTAGCAGCATCGACTTTGGCACTGAAGCTTTCTTT.

This clonotype was recorded many times. The chain has TRBV7-3 and TRBJ2-1; D may be TRBD2 (6 bases). The CDR3 length is 15 residues. Germline assignment: CDR1 SGHTA and CDR2 FQGTGA. V lost 5 bases and J 3 bases, leaving 14 bases between the germline ends. The CDR3 sequence is CASSIDGGGYNEQFF. CDR3 in DNA: TGTGCCAGCAGCATTGACGGGGGAGGCTACAATGAGCAGTTCTTC.

This chain's CDR3 is CASSLGQEYGVVFF. For the CDR3, the DNA is TGTGCCAGCAGTTTGGGCCAGGAGTATGGGGTAGTCTTCTTT. The genes are TRBV12-3 or TRBV12-4 and TRBJ1-1, with no clear D. The length of the CDR3 is 14 residues. With 3 bases removed from V and 14 bases from J, the gap between germline ends came to 22 bases.

The chain is built from TRBV6-1 and TRBJ2-7; D is ambiguous. From germline, CDR1 is MNHNS and CDR2 SASEGT. The CDR3 totals 14 residues. The germline V and J ends were trimmed by 5 bases and 1 base, with 12 bases remaining between them. DNA for the CDR3: TGTGCCAGCAGTCCCGGTCGAGGATCCTACGAGCAGTACTTC. Its translation: CASSPGRGSYEQYF.

This clonotype was detected many times. J is TRBJ1-5 and V is TRBV6-1; D gene unclear. V was clipped by 7 bases and J by 0 bases, with 10 bases between them. CDR3 size: 14 residues. The germline CDR1 and CDR2 sequences are MNHNS and SASEGT. CDR3 sequence: CASTERFSNQPQHF. CDR3 sequence (DNA): TGTGCCAGCACCGAGAGATTTAGCAATCAGCCCCAGCATTTT.

This clonotype was seen ten or more times. The rearrangement joins TRBV3-1 to TRBJ2-3; D gene uncertain. Germline lookup yields CDR1 LGHDT and CDR2 YNNKEL (reference sequence). The CDR3 spans 17 residues. Between the trimmed V and J ends, which lost 0 bases and 0 bases, there was a span of 13 bases. For the CDR3, the DNA is TGTGCCAGCAGCCAAGATACCCAGGCAGGAAGCACAGATACGCAGTATTTT. Translating it yields CASSQDTQAGSTDTQYF.

This clonotype has ten or more counts. The J gene is TRBJ1-5, the V gene TRBV30; 10 positions match TRBD1. The germline CDR1 and CDR2 sequences are GTSNPN and SVGIG (reference sequence). The CDR3 consists of 15 residues. V lost 2 bases, J lost 3 bases, and 4 bases stayed unmatched. CDR3 in DNA: TGTGCCTGGAGTCGGGACAGGGGTAACAATCAGCCCCAGCATTTT. Residues: CAWSRDRGNNQPQHF.

This clonotype was observed a few times. V usage is TRBV6-2 or TRBV6-3 and J usage is TRBJ2-7; TRBD2 matches 12 bases. The V gene end was trimmed by 4 bases and the J gene end by 2 bases; junction bases not matched to a gene: 6. The CDR3 sequence is 16 residues long. Germline V gene data show CDR1 as MNHEY and CDR2 as SVGEGT. Here the CDR3 reads CASSSGSSGRAYEQYF. CDR3 DNA sequence: TGTGCCAGCAGTTCCGGTTCTAGCGGGAGGGCCTACGAGCAGTACTTC.

This clonotype was found many times. The chain carries TRBV7-9 and TRBJ2-7; D remains unclear. V was shortened by 5 bases and J by 3 bases, with 11 bases between the two germline ends. This CDR3 is 13 amino acids long. CDR1 SEHNR and CDR2 FQNEAQ come from the germline V gene (reference sequence). CDR3 bases: TGTGCCAGCAGCCAACAAAGTGGCTACGAGCAGTACTTC. It codes for CASSQQSGYEQYF.

This clonotype was detected ten times or more. V and J are TRBV10-3 and TRBJ1-6; D unclear. The CDR3 totals 14 residues. CDR1 is ENHRY, CDR2 SYGVKD, per germline. Deletions cut 2 bases from V and 10 bases from J, with 12 bases between. The CDR3: CAISESSWESPLHF. The CDR3 region has the DNA TGTGCCATCAGTGAGAGTAGTTGGGAATCACCCCTCCACTTT.

There are many counts of this clonotype. This rearrangement joins TRBV6-1 to TRBJ2-7; weak D call: TRBD2 (6 bases). Trimming stripped 6 bases from V and 7 bases from J, with 19 bases between. The CDR3 length is 14 residues. Germline V gene sequence: CDR1 MNHNS, CDR2 SASEGT. The CDR3 region has the DNA TGTGCCAGCAGCCGGGACTTTCTAATCGGGGAGCAGTACTTC. Translating gives CASSRDFLIGEQYF.

As to this clonotype: With a much larger clone just one base away, this may be a read error. The chain employs TRBV7-9 and TRBJ2-7; tentatively, D is TRBD2 (5 bases). In germline, CDR1 is SEHNR, CDR2 FQNEAQ (reference sequence). The V gene lost 4 bases and the J gene lost 7 bases, with 17 bases spanning the gap. This CDR3 region has 14 residues. As DNA, the CDR3 is TGTGCCAGCAGCTCCGGTCCATTGGGAGCAGAGCAGTACTTC. It is translated as CASSSGPLGAEQYF.

The chain recombines TRBV29-1 with TRBJ2-1; D might be TRBD1 or TRBD2, each matching 5 bases. V lost 6 bases and J lost 8, with 23 bases in between. CDR1 and CDR2 (germline): SQVTM, ANQGSEA. This CDR3 is built from 15 residues. The CDR3 nucleotides read TGCAGCGTATTGAAGTTGGTGGTCAGGGAGTATGAGCAGTTCTTC. Amino acid sequence: CSVLKLVVREYEQFF.

Ten or more counts support this clonotype. This sequence joins TRBV5-1 and TRBJ2-1, with D maybe TRBD2 (6 bases). This CDR3 is built from 16 residues. V was pared by 4 bases and J by 0 bases, with 14 bases between. The germline CDR1 and CDR2 sequences are SGHRS and YFSETQ. This CDR3 is CASSGGAGDSYNEQFF. DNA for the CDR3: TGCGCCAGCAGCGGGGGAGCGGGCGACTCCTACAATGAGCAGTTCTTC.

The sample holds one count of this clonotype. The gene calls are TRBV11-2 and TRBJ2-5, with D perhaps TRBD1 or TRBD2 (5 bases each). The CDR3 is 17 residues long. Germline lookup yields CDR1 SGHAT and CDR2 FQNNGV. Trimming shortened V by 2 bases and J by 2 bases, and 18 bases separated the two germline ends. The CDR3 DNA sequence: TGTGCCAGCAGCTTACTCGTGAGGGGTGGTGTACAAGAGACCCAGTACTTC. It yields the protein CASSLLVRGGVQETQYF. Supplemented by reference TRBV11-2 and TRBJ2-5, the full variable domain reads EAGVAQSPRYKIIEKRQSVAFWCNPISGHATLYWYQQILGQGPKLLIQFQNNGVVDDSQLPKDRFSAERLKGVDSTLKIQPAKLEDSAVYLCASSLLVRGGVQETQYFGPGTRLLVL.

Many counts were recorded for this clonotype. The V call is TRBV30, the J call TRBJ1-4; D is undetermined. V shed 1 base and J shed 4 bases, with 13 bases lying between them. The germline V gene has CDR1 GTSNPN and CDR2 SVGIG (reference sequence). This CDR3 comprises 15 residues. The DNA of the CDR3 is TGTGCCTGGAGTGCCACTGGACTGGGTAATGAAAAACTGTTTTTT. It is translated as CAWSATGLGNEKLFF.